One sample yielded the 18 T cell receptor beta chains listed below, sequenced in a study of blood T cell repertoires in COVID-19. Data came from immunoSEQ multiplex PCR; TCRdb stores just in-frame clones and leaves some out. Among about 320,000 clones listed, roughly 85% were seen once. Sequenced sample: PBMCs or T cells enriched from blood (not recorded which). The receptors originated from a woman under 40 who had recovered from COVID-19.

In its sample, this clone was seen once. The gene calls are TRBV2 and TRBJ1-2; D gene unclear. The CDR3 runs to 12 residues. Germline values: CDR1 SNHLY, CDR2 FYNNEI. Trimming stripped 3 bases from V and 8 bases from J, with 10 bases between. This chain's CDR3 is CASSDERRGYTF. In DNA, the CDR3 is TGTGCCAGCAGTGATGAACGGAGGGGCTACACCTTC.

As for this clone: One junction end disagrees with the germline gene, perhaps due to a read error. The chain couples TRBV9 to TRBJ1-1; D gene uncertain. The CDR3 loop spans 11 amino acids. The germline CDR1 and CDR2 sequences are SGDLS and YYNGEE. This chain's CDR3 is CASSAPGVPSF. The CDR3 nucleotides read TGTGCCAGCAGCGCCCCGGGAGTCCCTTCCTTT.

The chain employs TRBV9 and TRBJ2-2, with TRBD2 matching 14 bases. Per germline, CDR1 SGDLS and CDR2 YYNGEE. With V trimmed by 4 bases and J by 10 bases, 9 bases remained unmatched. The CDR3 runs to 16 residues. The CDR3 region has the DNA TGTGCCAGCAGCACCAGACTAGCGGGGGGGCCTGTGGAGCTGTTTTTT. This translates into CASSTRLAGGPVELFF.

The rearrangement uses TRBV19 and TRBJ2-3; possible D gene TRBD1, 5 bases. The CDR3 covers 15 residues. V was trimmed by 0 bases and J by 4 bases, leaving 11 bases between them. Germline V gene data show CDR1 as LNHDA and CDR2 as SQIVND (reference sequence). The CDR3 spells CASSIETVRPDTQYF. As DNA, the CDR3 is TGTGCCAGTAGTATAGAGACAGTACGGCCAGATACGCAGTATTTT.

This clone has just a few counts. The chain employs TRBV7-9 and TRBJ1-5; D might be TRBD1 (6 bases). The CDR3 extends over 14 amino acids. Germline V gene data show CDR1 as SEHNR and CDR2 as FQNEAQ (reference sequence). With 4 bases removed from V and 4 bases from J, the gap between germline ends came to 11 bases. This CDR3 is CASSSPQGNQPQHF. The CDR3 nucleotides are TGTGCCAGCAGCTCCCCCCAGGGGAATCAGCCCCAGCATTTT.

The chain combines TRBV19 with TRBJ1-2, with D possibly TRBD1 on 6 matching bases. This CDR3 contains 16 residues. CDR1 is LNHDA and CDR2 is SQIVND in the germline V gene (reference sequence). The V gene lost 6 bases and the J gene lost 4 bases, with 21 bases spanning the gap. Here the CDR3 reads CASSHRGGGGFYGYTF. Written as DNA, the CDR3 is TGTGCCAGTAGCCACAGAGGGGGGGGAGGCTTCTATGGCTACACCTTC.

V and J are TRBV7-8 and TRBJ1-2; 12 positions match TRBD1. The germline V gene has CDR1 SGHVS and CDR2 FQNEAQ. The CDR3 is 13 amino acids. V was clipped by 5 bases and J by 14 bases; unmatched bases: 9. The CDR3 DNA reads as TGTGCCAGCAGCCCGGAACGGGGACAGGGGGCGACCTTC. Residues: CASSPERGQGATF.

CDR3 sequence (DNA): TGTGCCAGCAGCTCCGGAGGGGCTGGCACCGGGGAGCTGTTTTTT. Its protein is CASSSGGAGTGELFF. The V and J genes are TRBV7-8 and TRBJ2-2; weak D call: TRBD2 (6 bases). CDR3 length: 15 residues. Per germline, CDR1 SGHVS and CDR2 FQNEAQ. The germline V and J ends were trimmed by 4 bases and 4 bases, with 13 bases remaining between them.

As DNA, the CDR3 is TGTGCCAGCAGCGTAGCAGCGGGGGGTACCTACAATGAGCAGTTCTTC. It is translated as CASSVAAGGTYNEQFF. The V gene is TRBV9, the J gene TRBJ2-1; 9 bases are a match to TRBD2. Germline CDR1 SGDLS, CDR2 YYNGEE. Trimming at V came to 0 bases and at J to 2 bases, leaving 3 bases not matched to a gene. The CDR3 extends over 16 amino acids.

This clone is a singleton in its sample. The chain has TRBV6-6 and TRBJ1-5; 11 nucleotides match TRBD1. Germline V CDR1 and CDR2: MNHNY, SVGAGI (reference sequence). Unmatched junction bases numbered 14, after V lost 5 bases and J lost 2 bases. The CDR3 loop spans 19 amino acids. The CDR3 loop reads CASSHPDRGLRGGNQPQHF. DNA of the CDR3: TGTGCCAGCAGTCACCCGGACAGGGGGCTAAGAGGGGGCAATCAGCCCCAGCATTTT.

This clone was seen only once. The V and J genes are TRBV6-1 and TRBJ1-1; 8 nucleotides line up with TRBD1. The CDR3 length is 14 residues. V dropped 3 bases and J dropped 7; count of bases not matched to a gene: 7. Germline CDR1 MNHNS, CDR2 SASEGT. The CDR3 DNA reads TGTGCCAGCAGTGACCTAGGACAGGGTGTTGAAGCTTTCTTT. The encoded protein is CASSDLGQGVEAFF.

A few counts support this clone. The V gene is TRBV7-9, the J gene TRBJ2-1, with D uncertain. V lost 5 bases and J 1 base, leaving 12 bases between the germline ends. The CDR3 runs 15 residues. Germline CDR1 SEHNR, CDR2 FQNEAQ (reference sequence). Written as DNA, the CDR3 is TGTGCCAGCAGCCCAGTGCGGCGGTCCTACAATGAGCAGTTCTTC. This translates into CASSPVRRSYNEQFF. Full variable domain (outside the CDR3, taken from reference TRBV7-9 and TRBJ2-1): DTGVSQNPRHKITKRGQNVTFRCDPISEHNRLYWYRQTLGQGPEFLTYFQNEAQLEKSRLLSDRFSAERPKGSFSTLEIQRTEQGDSAMYLCASSPVRRSYNEQFFGPGTRLTVL.

The chain links TRBV4-1 to TRBJ2-6; D gene unclear. V was trimmed by 0 bases and J by 3 bases, leaving 3 bases between them. The CDR3 totals 14 residues. Germline values: CDR1 MGHRA, CDR2 YSYEKL. The CDR3 region is CASSQDRGANVLTF. CDR3 DNA: TGCGCCAGCAGCCAAGATCGTGGGGCCAACGTCCTGACTTTC.

The chain uses TRBV7-8 and TRBJ2-5; 14 bases line up with TRBD2. Germline V CDR1 and CDR2: SGHVS, FQNEAQ. The CDR3 length is 18 residues. The V and J ends lost 5 bases and 5 bases, in that order; junction bases with no gene match: 13. The CDR3 bases are TGTGCCAGCAGCCCCCAGACTAGCGGGGGGGCTTTGATTGAGACCCAGTACTTC. Translating gives CASSPQTSGGALIETQYF.

V usage is TRBV7-9 and J usage is TRBJ1-2; TRBD1 agrees at 8 bases. Germline lookup yields CDR1 SEHNR and CDR2 FQNEAQ (reference sequence). This CDR3 has 14 amino acids. With V trimmed by 2 bases and J by 7 bases, 6 bases remained unmatched. The CDR3 DNA reads as TGTGCCAGCAGCTTATCCCAGGGGGCAGGTGGCTACACCTTC. Translating gives CASSLSQGAGGYTF.

The V gene is TRBV5-4, the J gene TRBJ2-7; 7 nucleotides agree with TRBD1. CDR1 SGHNT and CDR2 YYREEE come from the germline V gene (reference sequence). The junction had 7 bases not matched to a gene; V was cut back by 4 bases and J by 0 bases. The CDR3 extends over 15 amino acids. CDR3 region: CASSGRGGYSYEQYF. In DNA, the CDR3 is TGTGCCAGCAGCGGCAGAGGGGGCTACTCCTACGAGCAGTACTTC.

The V gene is TRBV2, the J gene TRBJ1-1; D is undetermined. The CDR3 has 13 residues. V dropped 2 bases and J dropped 7 bases, with 11 bases sitting between them. CDR1 is SNHLY, CDR2 FYNNEI, per germline. CDR3 coding DNA: TGTGCCAGCAGTGAAAGCAGCGACGTTGAAGCTTTCTTT. This gives the protein CASSESSDVEAFF.

The gene calls are TRBV28 and TRBJ1-1; 8 bases line up with TRBD1. With 6 bases clipped from V and 7 bases from J, the junction kept 4 bases outside the gene matches. CDR3 length: 12 residues. Per the germline V gene, CDR1 is MDHEN and CDR2 is SYDVKM. The DNA for the CDR3 is TGTGCCAGCAGCCAAGGACAGGGTGAAGCTTTCTTT. Its translation: CASSQGQGEAFF.